This T cell receptor (beta chain) was identified in a study of blood T cell repertoires in COVID-19. Turning to the study itself: PBMCs, B-cell-depleted T cells, or T cells provided the cDNA or gDNA that made up the material.

The germline CDR1 and CDR2 sequences are MNHNY and SVGAGI (reference sequence). This CDR3 spans 14 amino acids. V lost 4 bases, J lost 4 bases, and 13 bases lay in between. Original processing notes: How many nucleated cells were present was estimated from reference gene primer amplification. Using immunoSEQ multiplex PCR, the repertoire was profiled, and TCRdb retains in-frame clones only, with some absent. The V and J calls and clone size are taken from that table; D and trimming were inferred from the DNA. This sample has 20,000 to 25,000 clones; about 83% occur once, and the top ten carry about 46%.

The chain recombines TRBV6-6 with TRBJ1-1, with D uncertain. The source material was peripheral blood. The TCR sequence derives from a man in his 70s with acute or convalescent COVID-19. The CDR3 coding sequence is TGTGCCAGCAGTTCCCCCGAGGCGGTCACTGAAGCTTTCTTT. As protein: CASSSPEAVTEAFF.